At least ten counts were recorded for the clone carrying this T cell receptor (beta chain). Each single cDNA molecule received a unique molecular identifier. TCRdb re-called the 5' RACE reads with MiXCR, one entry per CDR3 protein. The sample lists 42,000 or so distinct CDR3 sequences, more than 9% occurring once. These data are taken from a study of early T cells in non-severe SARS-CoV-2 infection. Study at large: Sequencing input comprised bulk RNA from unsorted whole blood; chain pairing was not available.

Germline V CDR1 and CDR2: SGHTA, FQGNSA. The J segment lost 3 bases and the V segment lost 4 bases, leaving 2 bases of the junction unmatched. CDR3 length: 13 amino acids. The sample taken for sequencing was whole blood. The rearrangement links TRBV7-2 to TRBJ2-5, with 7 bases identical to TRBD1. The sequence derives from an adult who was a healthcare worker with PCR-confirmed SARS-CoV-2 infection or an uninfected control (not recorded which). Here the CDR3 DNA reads TGTGCCAGCAGCTGGACAGGAAAAGAGACCCAGTACTTC. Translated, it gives CASSWTGKETQYF. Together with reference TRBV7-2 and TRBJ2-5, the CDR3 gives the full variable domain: GAGVSQSPSNKVTEKGKDVELRCDPISGHTALYWYRQSLGQGLEFLIYFQGNSAPDKSGLPSDRFSAERTGGSVSTLTIQRTQQEDSAVYLCASSWTGKETQYFGPGTRLLVL.